The clone carrying this T cell receptor (beta chain) occurred once. Its antigen is as yet unknown. The junction does not match germline at one end; this may be a read error. This sample is part of a study of breast tumors, draining lymph nodes, adjacent tissues. Study findings and constraints: Compared with lymph nodes, tumors were less diverse; compared with nontumor tissue, more. Findings are consistent with lymph node origin and intratumoral expansion of most tumor T cells. Luminal-like breast cancer showed significantly greater tumor-nontumor repertoire similarity than basal-like breast cancer did. Tumor T cell lymph node origin was a supported hypothesis, not proven.

TCRdb re-analysed the multiplex PCR reads in MiXCR, keeping a single row per CDR3 protein. Among under 75,000 distinct CDR3 sequences, around three fifths were seen once, and the ten largest hold roughly 19%. There are 14 residues in the CDR3. Germline V lookup: CDR1 DFQATT, CDR2 SNEGSKA (reference sequence). Sequencing used breast tumor tissue. The chain employs TRBV20-1 and TRBJ2-1; 7 bases align to TRBD2. The TCR originated in a female donor with breast cancer. Some clones in this sample may be carry-over from other donors' samples. This chain's CDR3 is CGAREVAGHNEQLF. The CDR3 DNA reads TGCGGTGCTAGAGAGGTAGCGGGTCACAATGAGCAGCTCTTC.